The 21 T cell receptor beta chains reported below all come from one sample, sequenced in a study of cytomegalovirus exposure and HLA in healthy donors. Use of 60 Vbeta and 13 Jbeta primers characterized the PCR. Method: immunoSEQ multiplex PCR; TCRdb's copy keeps in-frame clones and lacks some. The data hold 85,000 to 130,000 clones, with roughly 79% observed a single time. The sequenced sample consisted of PBMCs. These receptors all come from a man aged 60 to 69 in good health and CMV-seropositive.

This chain uses TRBV27 with TRBJ2-7; 8 bases agree with TRBD1. Per the germline V gene, CDR1 is MNHEY and CDR2 is SMNVEV (reference sequence). This CDR3 has 13 residues. V shed 5 bases, J shed 6 bases, and the junction held 6 bases outside the gene matches. The CDR3 DNA is TGTGCCAGCAGTCCCACAGGGGGTTCCGAGCAGTACTTC. Its translation: CASSPTGGSEQYF.

The chain recombines TRBV7-3 with TRBJ2-1; no clear D. Germline CDR1 is SGHTA and CDR2 is FQGTGA. The ends were cut back, 5 bases at V and 8 bases at J, with 13 bases in the middle. The CDR3 is made up of 13 amino acids. The CDR3 DNA is TGTGCCAGCAGCGGTGTGTTTAGTGATGAGCAGTTCTTC. Its protein is CASSGVFSDEQFF.

V gene TRBV6-6 combines with J gene TRBJ1-1; TRBD1 aligns across 10 bases. The length of the CDR3 is 16 residues. Germline assignment: CDR1 MNHNY and CDR2 SVGAGI (reference sequence). V was clipped by 4 bases and J by 5 bases; unmatched bases: 10. CDR3 residues: CASSFRDRGVRTEAFF. CDR3 nucleotides: TGTGCCAGCAGTTTCCGGGACAGGGGTGTTCGGACTGAAGCTTTCTTT.

The chain couples TRBV28 to TRBJ1-5; 9 bases line up with TRBD1. The germline V gene has CDR1 MDHEN and CDR2 SYDVKM. This CDR3 spans 17 amino acids. V shed 6 bases, J shed 3 bases, and the junction held 12 bases outside the gene matches. The CDR3 DNA reads TGTGCCAGCAGCCTCCATGGACAGGGGCTAATCAATCAGCCCCAGCATTTT. Amino acids: CASSLHGQGLINQPQHF.

This rearrangement joins TRBV6-1 to TRBJ2-7, with 11 positions matching TRBD2. The CDR3 runs 15 residues. Germline CDR1 MNHNS, CDR2 SASEGT. The ends lost 6 bases at V and 0 bases at J; junction bases unmatched: 4. The CDR3 nucleotides read TGTGCCAGCAGCCGACTAGCGGGGAGCTCCTACGAGCAGTACTTC. Its protein product is CASSRLAGSSYEQYF.

The genes are TRBV5-1 and TRBJ2-5; 8 nucleotides agree with TRBD2. V trimming: 3 bases; J trimming: 3 bases; junction bases outside the gene matches: 4. This CDR3 has 14 residues. Germline values: CDR1 SGHRS, CDR2 YFSETQ. CDR3 sequence (DNA): TGCGCCAGCAGCTCCTCGACTAGCGAAGAGACCCAGTACTTC. Protein: CASSSSTSEETQYF.

The sample holds a few counts of this clone. The chain is built from TRBV5-6 and TRBJ1-5, with TRBD1 identical over 8 bases. The ends lost 1 base at V and 7 bases at J; junction bases unmatched: 4. Germline V CDR1 and CDR2: SGHDT, YYEEEE. The CDR3 consists of 14 residues. CDR3 region: CASSLNTGGQPQHF. CDR3 in DNA: TGTGCCAGCAGCTTGAACACAGGGGGGCAGCCCCAGCATTTT.

This chain joins TRBV7-9 and TRBJ1-2; 9 nucleotides align to TRBD1. This CDR3 has 14 residues. Germline V CDR1 and CDR2: SEHNR, FQNEAQ (reference sequence). V was clipped by 4 bases and J by 4 bases; unmatched bases: 4. CDR3 in amino acids: CASSSTGGTYGYTF. CDR3 in DNA: TGTGCCAGCAGCTCAACAGGGGGCACCTATGGCTACACCTTC.

The rearrangement uses TRBV11-3 and TRBJ1-6; D is possibly TRBD1 (5 bases). Trimming cost V 5 bases and J 10 bases, with 12 bases left between them. This CDR3 has 13 amino acids. Germline CDR1 and CDR2: SGHNT and YENEEA. DNA for the CDR3: TGTGCCAGCAGCCCAGACCGACAGTCACCCCTCCACTTT. It yields the protein CASSPDRQSPLHF.

This chain connects TRBV7-9 to TRBJ2-1; TRBD2 aligns across 16 bases. V shed 5 bases, J shed 7 bases, and the junction held 5 bases outside the gene matches. The CDR3 has 16 amino acids. Germline CDR1 SEHNR, CDR2 FQNEAQ (reference sequence). The CDR3 loop is CASSPGGLAGGNEQFF. CDR3 DNA sequence: TGTGCCAGCAGCCCCGGGGGACTAGCGGGGGGGAATGAGCAGTTCTTC.

On this clone: Other DNA sequences in the same sample also yield this CDR3. The chain uses TRBV7-9 and TRBJ2-3; D gene unclear. CDR1 and CDR2 from the germline V gene are SEHNR and FQNEAQ (reference sequence). The ends were cut back, 5 bases at V and 2 bases at J, with 2 bases in the middle. This CDR3 spans 11 amino acids. For the CDR3, the DNA is TGTGCCAGCAGCCTCACAGATACGCAGTATTTT. Translated, it gives CASSLTDTQYF.

The chain recombines TRBV7-2 with TRBJ2-7; maybe TRBD2 (5 bases). Germline V gene sequence: CDR1 SGHTA, CDR2 FQGNSA. The length of the CDR3 is 14 residues. V was pared by 5 bases and J by 5 bases, with 16 bases between. CDR3 amino acids: CASSVSTRAHEQYF. The CDR3 coding sequence is TGTGCCAGCAGCGTGTCAACTAGAGCCCACGAGCAGTACTTC. Using reference TRBV7-2 and TRBJ2-7 for the parts outside the CDR3, the full variable domain is GAGVSQSPSNKVTEKGKDVELRCDPISGHTALYWYRQSLGQGLEFLIYFQGNSAPDKSGLPSDRFSAERTGGSVSTLTIQRTQQEDSAVYLCASSVSTRAHEQYFGPGTRLTVT.

The chain joins TRBV9 to TRBJ2-3, with 12 bases lining up with TRBD2. CDR3 size: 16 residues. The V and J ends lost 5 bases and 5 bases, in that order; junction bases with no gene match: 9. Germline values: CDR1 SGDLS, CDR2 YYNGEE. CDR3 sequence reads: CASSLRLAGVGDTQYF. The CDR3 nucleotides are TGTGCCAGCAGTCTTCGACTAGCGGGGGTGGGAGATACGCAGTATTTT.

The chain joins TRBV19 to TRBJ2-1; 9 bases line up with TRBD2. This CDR3 comprises 15 residues. Germline CDR1 is LNHDA and CDR2 is SQIVND (reference sequence). J gave up 4 bases and V 6 bases, and 7 bases lay outside the gene matches. CDR3 residues: CASRESLAGYNEQFF. Here the CDR3 DNA reads TGTGCCAGTAGGGAGAGTCTAGCGGGGTACAATGAGCAGTTCTTC. Variable domain in full (rest from reference TRBV19 and TRBJ2-1): DGGITQSPKYLFRKEGQNVTLSCEQNLNHDAMYWYRQDPGQGLRLIYYSQIVNDFQKGDIAEGYSVSREKKESFPLTVTSAQKNPTAFYLCASRESLAGYNEQFFGPGTRLTVL.

J is TRBJ1-4 and V is TRBV25-1, with 11 bases lining up with TRBD1. The CDR3 is made up of 14 amino acids. Germline trimming cut 7 bases from V and 10 bases from J; bases unmatched to any gene: 8. Germline V gene sequence: CDR1 MGHDK, CDR2 SYGVNS. This CDR3 reads CASMVGGTGGKLFF. In DNA form, the CDR3 reads TGTGCCAGCATGGTTGGGGGGACAGGGGGAAAACTGTTTTTT.

This sequence joins TRBV5-5 and TRBJ2-7, with D possibly being TRBD2 (5 bases). The germline V gene encodes CDR1 SGHKS and CDR2 YYEKEE (reference sequence). With 0 bases removed from V and 2 bases from J, the gap between germline ends came to 12 bases. The CDR3 extends over 15 amino acids. CDR3: CASSLGPEGTYEQYF. CDR3 in DNA: TGTGCCAGCAGCTTGGGCCCCGAGGGTACCTACGAGCAGTACTTC.

The gene calls are TRBV6-5 and TRBJ1-4; TRBD1 matches 8 bases. Germline values: CDR1 MNHEY, CDR2 SVGAGI. CDR3 length: 14 amino acids. Losses at the gene ends were 6 bases for V and 7 bases for J; bases not matched to a gene: 7. As DNA, the CDR3 is TGTGCCAGCAGAGAGGACAGGGTTCGTGAAAAACTGTTTTTT. This encodes CASREDRVREKLFF.

The J gene is TRBJ2-7, the V gene TRBV10-3, with 8 bases aligning to TRBD2. CDR1 is ENHRY, CDR2 SYGVKD, per germline. The CDR3 runs to 15 residues. Trimming at V came to 3 bases and at J to 2 bases, leaving 6 bases not matched to a gene. The CDR3 coding sequence is TGTGCCATCAGTGAACGGCTAGCGGGCCCCTACGAGCAGTACTTC. This sequence encodes CAISERLAGPYEQYF.

The CDR3 bases are TGTGCCAGCAGTTACTCGACAGGGTTTTCCTACGAGCAGTACTTC. Translating it yields CASSYSTGFSYEQYF. The chain uses TRBV6-5 and TRBJ2-5; TRBD1 matches 7 bases. TRBJ2-7 explains the end of the DNA better; the J call may be wrong. The CDR3 spans 15 residues. Germline values: CDR1 MNHEY, CDR2 SVGAGI.

This clone was observed once. The junction shows a germline mismatch at one end, possibly a read error. This chain connects TRBV7-9 to TRBJ1-2; D not resolved. CDR1 and CDR2 (germline): SEHNR, FQNEAQ (reference sequence). The CDR3 extends over 12 amino acids. The CDR3 protein is CSSSPPRVGYTF. DNA for the CDR3: TGTTCCAGCAGCCCTCCTCGGGTTGGCTACACCTTC.

Turning to this clone: Relative to the germline gene, one junction end is altered; a read error may explain this. V usage is TRBV29-1 and J usage is TRBJ2-1, with 8 bases lining up with TRBD1. The CDR3 consists of 13 residues. From germline, CDR1 is SQVTM and CDR2 ANQGSEA. CDR3 in DNA: TGCAGCGTTGACAGGGGGCCGAACAATGAGCAGCTCTTC. Residues: CSVDRGPNNEQLF.